These 7 T cell receptor beta chains were sequenced from one sample in a study of tumor and adjacent non-tumor tissue in lung cancer (dated by TCRdb to the late 2010s). RNA was isolated from bulk unsorted tissue, and RNA quality was assessed with a NanoDrop ND-1000 and an Agilent 2100. Distant non-tumor tissue taken more than 3 cm from the tumor edge was used as the normal lung sample. The protocol used for the library was multiplex PCR. The sample was run on an Illumina HiSeq 2500. TCRbeta libraries were built by three rounds of nested PCR using primers (Table S4), following protocols modified from ARM-PCR. The public reads were run again by TCRdb, first through fastp at Q25 and then through MiXCR, and only productive beta chains were kept. All rows with the same CDR3 protein become a single entry with the most common DNA and genes. For this sample there are 90,000 to 100,000 distinct CDR3 sequences; approximately 80% appear just once. 30% of the sample is in the top ten clones.

Specimen: distant non-tumor lung tissue. These receptor sequences come from a man in his 60s with small cell lung cancer.

This clonotype was recorded a few times. The chain employs TRBV7-2 and TRBJ2-2, with 7 bases aligning to TRBD2. Germline V gene data show CDR1 as SGHTA and CDR2 as FQGNSA. The CDR3 runs to 17 residues. J was trimmed by 5 bases and V by 2 bases; bases with no gene match: 11. The CDR3 DNA is TGTGCCAGCAGCTTAATGCGGCTAGAGGGAGGGACCGGGGAGCTGTTTTTT. Protein product: CASSLMRLEGGTGELFF.

This clonotype appeared a few times. One base away lies a much larger clone, so this may be a sequencing read error. The chain is built from TRBV7-8 and TRBJ2-3; no definite D call. The CDR3 covers 11 residues. Germline loops: CDR1 SGHVS, CDR2 FQNEAQ. The CDR3 bases are TGTACCAGCAGCTTAGTTGATACGCAGTATTTT. The encoded protein is CTSSLVDTQYF.

The DNA of the CDR3 is TGTGCCAGCAGTTCCCGCGGCGGTAGGAGCACAGATACGCAGCATTTT. This encodes CASSSRGGRSTDTQHF. The V call is TRBV12-3 or TRBV12-4, the J call TRBJ2-3; D remains unclear. The DNA end is more similar to TRBJ1-5, so the J call may be wrong. The CDR3 length is 16 residues.

Notes on this clonotype: One end of the junction does not line up with germline, which may come from a read error. The chain is built from TRBV6-1 and TRBJ2-3; 10 bases match TRBD2. Germline values: CDR1 MNHNS, CDR2 SASEGT. This CDR3 is 16 amino acids long. The chain's CDR3 is CASSDEASGSPATQYF. The CDR3 DNA reads as TGTGCCAGTAGTGACGAGGCTAGCGGGAGCCCAGCTACGCAGTATTTT.

The CDR3 nucleotides are TGTGCCAGCAATACAATCTGGACAGGGGAAATCACTGAAGCTTTCTTT. Residues: CASNTIWTGEITEAFF. The gene calls are TRBV28 and TRBJ1-1, with 9 bases that match TRBD1. The CDR3 is 16 amino acids. J lost 4 bases, V lost 7 bases, and 13 bases had no gene match. The germline V gene has CDR1 MDHEN and CDR2 SYDVKM.

About this clonotype: The CDR3 end shows no conserved phenylalanine or tryptophan, and so a read error is likely. The chain combines TRBV6-6 with TRBJ1-4; D may be TRBD1 (6 bases). V lost 2 bases and J 4 bases, leaving 11 bases between the germline ends. Per germline, CDR1 MNHNY and CDR2 SVGAGI (reference sequence). The CDR3 sequence is 15 residues long. This CDR3 reads CASSYHGQRNEKLFS. The DNA for the CDR3 is TGTGCCAGCAGTTACCATGGACAGCGTAATGAAAAACTGTTTTCT.

V is TRBV2 and J is TRBJ1-4, with 8 nucleotides matching TRBD1. The CDR3 is 14 residues long. Germline lookup yields CDR1 SNHLY and CDR2 FYNNEI. V gave up 8 bases and J gave up 6 bases; unmatched junction bases: 8. The CDR3 DNA reads as TGTGCCAGCGTTACCGGGACAGGAGATGAAAAACTGTTTTTT. Translating gives CASVTGTGDEKLFF.